This T cell receptor beta chain was identified in a study of T cell changes during pregnancy in multiple sclerosis. Here immunoSEQ multiplex PCR was the method, and the copy in TCRdb shows in-frame clones only, minus some. The repertoire includes 90,000 to 100,000 clones, roughly 90% of them detected once, and 1.5% sits in the top ten. Germline lookup yields CDR1 MNHEY and CDR2 SVGAGI. This CDR3 spans 14 amino acids. Trimming removed 2 bases at V and 6 bases at J, with 10 bases between. The V gene is TRBV6-5, the J gene TRBJ2-2, with D uncertain. The sequence came from a female donor with multiple sclerosis, enrolled in a pregnancy study. The material was peripheral blood, obtained in the first trimester of pregnancy. CDR3 region: CASSYQAASGELFF. For the CDR3, the DNA is TGTGCCAGCAGTTACCAGGCTGCTTCCGGGGAGCTGTTTTTT.